The 23 T cell receptor beta chains below come from one sample, sequenced in a study of blood T cell repertoires in COVID-19. TCRdb's copy holds only in-frame clones and misses some; the assay was immunoSEQ multiplex PCR. The sample has around 300,000 clones, 88% seen once; the top ten hold roughly 9%. Specimen: peripheral blood. These receptors were taken from a man aged 18 to 35 with active or convalescent COVID-19.

The chain links TRBV7-7 to TRBJ2-1; 7 bases are a match to TRBD2. In germline, CDR1 is SSHAT, CDR2 FNYEAQ (reference sequence). The CDR3 is 16 residues long. Trimming at V came to 3 bases and at J to 6 bases, leaving 11 bases not matched to a gene. The CDR3 sequence: CASSFPAGISRNEQFF. CDR3 nucleotide sequence: TGTGCCAGCAGCTTCCCAGCGGGGATCTCCCGCAATGAGCAGTTCTTC.

This clone was observed a single time. This chain connects TRBV7-9 to TRBJ1-1; D possibly corresponds to TRBD1 (6 bases). Germline lookup yields CDR1 SEHNR and CDR2 FQNEAQ (reference sequence). The CDR3 runs 13 residues. The V and J ends lost 5 bases and 5 bases respectively, with 12 bases between them. CDR3 loop: CASSAPGETEAFF. The CDR3 DNA is TGTGCCAGCAGCGCCCCAGGGGAAACTGAAGCTTTCTTT.

This chain uses TRBV9 with TRBJ2-7; 7 bases match TRBD2. V lost 0 bases to trimming and J lost 5 bases; unmatched junction nucleotides: 8. Looked up from germline, CDR1 is SGDLS and CDR2 is YYNGEE. The CDR3 consists of 15 residues. The CDR3 sequence: CASSVALGGGDEQYF. CDR3 nucleotide sequence: TGTGCCAGCAGCGTAGCGTTGGGCGGGGGAGACGAGCAGTACTTC.

This chain links TRBV10-3 with TRBJ2-5, with 7 positions matching TRBD2. Germline V gene lookup returns CDR1 ENHRY and CDR2 SYGVKD. This CDR3 has 16 residues. The ends lost 1 base at V and 2 bases at J; junction bases unmatched: 7. The CDR3 loop is CAISEFRRGKQETQYF. CDR3 bases: TGTGCCATCAGTGAGTTTAGGCGGGGGAAACAAGAGACCCAGTACTTC.

Concerning this clone: The same CDR3 also results from other DNA sequences found in this sample. This chain uses TRBV18 with TRBJ1-5; 8 bases match TRBD1. The junction had 2 bases not matched to a gene; V was cut back by 3 bases and J by 4 bases. Germline values: CDR1 KGHSH, CDR2 LQKENI. This CDR3 contains 14 residues. In nucleotides, the CDR3 is TGTGCCAGCTCACCTACAGGGGGAAATCAGCCCCAGCATTTT. Amino acid sequence: CASSPTGGNQPQHF.

The chain carries TRBV9 and TRBJ2-1; 7 nucleotides match TRBD2. J was trimmed by 8 bases and V by 2 bases; bases with no gene match: 10. Germline V gene data show CDR1 as SGDLS and CDR2 as YYNGEE. The CDR3 runs 15 residues. The chain's CDR3 is CASSVEPGLFDEQFF. DNA of the CDR3: TGTGCCAGCAGCGTTGAACCGGGACTATTCGATGAGCAGTTCTTC. Based on the CDR3 plus reference TRBV9 and TRBJ2-1, the full variable domain is DSGVTQTPKHLITATGQRVTLRCSPRSGDLSVYWYQQSLDQGLQFLIQYYNGEERAKGNILERFSAQQFPDLHSELNLSSLELGDSALYFCASSVEPGLFDEQFFGPGTRLTVL.

The chain has TRBV27 and TRBJ2-7; D may be TRBD2 (6 bases). The CDR3 totals 18 residues. Between the trimmed V and J ends, which lost 6 bases and 2 bases, there was a span of 26 bases. Germline CDR1 reads MNHEY; CDR2 reads SMNVEV (reference sequence). CDR3 in DNA: TGTGCCAGCAGAAGACTGGCATCCAGATATAGCGGCCCCTACGAGCAGTACTTC. Translated, it gives CASRRLASRYSGPYEQYF.

The chain combines TRBV29-1 with TRBJ2-4; no definite D call. Germline lookup yields CDR1 SQVTM and CDR2 ANQGSEA. Trimming took 7 bases from V and 5 from J, leaving 15 bases between them. The CDR3 length is 13 residues. CDR3 nucleotide sequence: TGCAGCGCCGTCCGCACAGACGAAAACATTCAGTACTTC. Translating it yields CSAVRTDENIQYF.

The CDR3 spells CASSPRTYEQYF. The CDR3, as DNA: TGTGCCAGCAGTCCCAGGACCTACGAGCAGTACTTC. This chain uses TRBV2 with TRBJ2-7, with D uncertain. The CDR3 is 12 amino acids. The ends were cut back, 5 bases at V and 2 bases at J, with 7 bases in the middle. Germline lookup yields CDR1 SNHLY and CDR2 FYNNEI.

The chain has TRBV7-2 and TRBJ1-6; 7 bases align to TRBD1. The CDR3 consists of 16 residues. The junction had 12 bases not matched to a gene; V was cut back by 5 bases and J by 8 bases. Germline-derived CDR1 and CDR2 are SGHTA and FQGNSA. The chain's CDR3 is CASSRYTTGYDSPLHF. Here the CDR3 DNA reads TGTGCCAGCAGCCGGTATACGACAGGGTACGATTCACCCCTCCACTTT.

The V and J genes are TRBV18 and TRBJ1-6; a weak D match, TRBD1 (6 bases). Germline V gene lookup returns CDR1 KGHSH and CDR2 LQKENI. Trimming removed 3 bases from V and 10 bases from J, with 16 bases in between. This CDR3 is 15 amino acids long. CDR3 in DNA: TGTGCCAGCTCACCGGGCCAGGGGAGGGAATCACCCCTCCACTTT. Translating gives CASSPGQGRESPLHF. The variable domain in full, completed from reference TRBV18 and TRBJ1-6, reads NAGVMQNPRHLVRRRGQEARLRCSPMKGHSHVYWYRQLPEEGLKFMVYLQKENIIDESGMPKERFSAEFPKEGPSILRIQQVVRGDSAAYFCASSPGQGRESPLHFGNGTRLTVT.

J is TRBJ2-1 and V is TRBV6-1; 9 positions agree with TRBD1. V dropped 4 bases and J dropped 4; count of bases not matched to a gene: 8. The CDR3 loop spans 16 amino acids. Germline CDR1 MNHNS, CDR2 SASEGT. Written as DNA, the CDR3 is TGTGCCAGCAGTGCCACCGGGACAGGGCTTTACAATGAGCAGTTCTTC. It is translated as CASSATGTGLYNEQFF.

This clone was recorded once. The J gene is TRBJ1-5, the V gene TRBV4-1; 7 bases match TRBD1. CDR1 is MGHRA and CDR2 is YSYEKL in the germline V gene. The CDR3 totals 14 residues. Trimming took 2 bases from V and 7 from J; bases not matched to a gene: 5. CDR3 DNA: TGCGCCAGCAGCCAATCAGGGGGTCGGCAGCCCCAGCATTTT. Translating it yields CASSQSGGRQPQHF.

This clone was found a few times. This chain uses TRBV27 with TRBJ2-7; D is perhaps TRBD1 (6 bases). The CDR3 has 12 amino acids. Trimming cost V 4 bases and J 5 bases, with 9 bases left between them. CDR1 is MNHEY, CDR2 SMNVEV, per germline (reference sequence). This CDR3 reads CASSSYRDEQYF. CDR3 DNA: TGTGCCAGCAGTTCCTACAGGGACGAGCAGTACTTC.

The chain employs TRBV29-1 and TRBJ1-2, with 7 bases identical to TRBD1. The germline CDR1 and CDR2 sequences are SQVTM and ANQGSEA. This CDR3 comprises 15 residues. The ends lost 5 bases at V and 3 bases at J; junction bases unmatched: 12. The CDR3 loop is CSVLTTGDSYYGYTF. The CDR3 DNA reads TGCAGCGTTCTCACAACCGGGGACAGTTACTATGGCTACACCTTC.

The gene calls are TRBV18 and TRBJ1-1, with a weak D call TRBD1 (5 bases). CDR3 size: 13 residues. Trimming stripped 4 bases from V and 6 bases from J, with 12 bases between. Germline V CDR1 and CDR2: KGHSH, LQKENI. The CDR3 DNA sequence: TGTGCCAGCTCACGGGAGGGGCCTTCTGAAGCTTTCTTT. Encoded protein: CASSREGPSEAFF.

This clone was detected many times. The genes are TRBV7-9 and TRBJ2-2; D may be TRBD1 (5 bases). Germline V gives CDR1 SEHNR, CDR2 FQNEAQ (reference sequence). The CDR3 spans 14 residues. V shed 3 bases and J shed 7 bases, with 12 bases lying between them. CDR3 nucleotide sequence: TGTGCCAGCAGCTTTGAAGGGGATGGCGGGGAGCTGTTTTTT. Translating gives CASSFEGDGGELFF.

Note on this clone: Its ends do not fully match the called genes, so a read error is possible. V gene TRBV5-1 combines with J gene TRBJ1-1, with a tentative D call TRBD1 (6 bases). The CDR3 has 14 residues. CDR1 and CDR2 from the germline V gene are SGHRS and YFSETQ. The DNA of the CDR3 is TGCGCCAGCAGCGCACAGGGAATGAAGACTGAAGCTTTCTTT. As protein: CASSAQGMKTEAFF.

The genes are TRBV19 and TRBJ1-1; unclear D gene. There are 16 residues in the CDR3. Deletions cut 0 bases from V and 0 bases from J, with 11 bases between. CDR1 and CDR2 from the germline V gene are LNHDA and SQIVND (reference sequence). CDR3 loop: CASSIDRSALNTEAFF. In DNA form, the CDR3 reads TGTGCCAGTAGTATAGATCGAAGCGCTCTGAACACTGAAGCTTTCTTT. The full variable domain, completed using reference TRBV19 and TRBJ1-1, is DGGITQSPKYLFRKEGQNVTLSCEQNLNHDAMYWYRQDPGQGLRLIYYSQIVNDFQKGDIAEGYSVSREKKESFPLTVTSAQKNPTAFYLCASSIDRSALNTEAFFGQGTRLTVV.

This sequence joins TRBV27 and TRBJ2-7; 11 bases line up with TRBD1. The CDR3 sequence is 12 residues long. V lost 10 bases and J lost 7; bases outside the gene matches: 6. Germline V lookup: CDR1 MNHEY, CDR2 SMNVEV (reference sequence). CDR3 sequence: CATRTGGREQYF. CDR3 bases: TGTGCCACCCGGACAGGGGGCCGGGAGCAGTACTTC.

The chain has TRBV2 and TRBJ1-5; 7 positions agree with TRBD1. Germline V gene lookup returns CDR1 SNHLY and CDR2 FYNNEI. After removal of 10 bases from V and 3 bases from J, the junction contained 6 bases not matched to a gene. The CDR3 sequence is 13 residues long. The CDR3 bases are TGTGCCACCGCCGACAGGGTCAATCAGCCCCAGCATTTT. Translated, it gives CATADRVNQPQHF.

The gene calls are TRBV15 and TRBJ1-5; the D is unclear. This CDR3 is built from 15 residues. Per the germline V gene, CDR1 is LNHNV and CDR2 is YYDKDF (reference sequence). V was clipped by 8 bases and J by 1 base, with 15 bases between them. The DNA for the CDR3 is TGTGCCACCGGTGCTCCAAGGAGAAGCAATCAGCCCCAGCATTTT. The encoded protein is CATGAPRRSNQPQHF.

This clone was counted between two and nine times. J is TRBJ2-4 and V is TRBV12-1; the DNA was not used to check the table's D call, TRBD2. TRBV12-1 is termed a pseudogene. This CDR3 comprises 15 residues. CDR3 sequence reads: CASSFARGRGSIQYF. CDR3 in DNA: TGTGCCAGCAGCTTTGCGCGGGGAAGAGGGAGCATTCAGTACTTC.